What follows are 23 T cell receptor beta chains derived from one specimen sequenced in a study of cytotoxic CD8 clonotypes in ibrutinib-treated CLL. Only in-frame clones appear in the TCRdb table, and some are missing; sequencing was by immunoSEQ multiplex PCR. The sample contains around 26,000 clones, approximately 85% of which appear only once. Sequenced material: PBMCs, taken after 24 months of ibrutinib treatment. The receptors were sampled from a human donor with chronic lymphocytic leukemia.

The chain couples TRBV7-6 to TRBJ2-2; D not resolved. The V end was cut by 5 bases, the J end by 9 bases, with 19 bases between. The germline V gene encodes CDR1 SGHVS and CDR2 FNYEAQ. CDR3 length: 15 residues. The CDR3: CASSPRMVVDRELFF. The CDR3 nucleotides read TGTGCCAGCAGCCCCCGGATGGTGGTAGACCGGGAGCTGTTTTTT.

This CDR3 reads CASSFYGQGGVETQYF. CDR3 bases: TGTGCCAGCAGCTTTTACGGACAGGGAGGAGTGGAGACCCAGTACTTC. The chain recombines TRBV7-2 with TRBJ2-5, with 8 bases identical to TRBD1. Trimming took 3 bases from V and 5 from J; bases not matched to a gene: 11. This CDR3 contains 16 residues. CDR1 is SGHTA and CDR2 is FQGNSA in the germline V gene.

The genes are TRBV1 and TRBJ1-2. TRBV1 is described as a pseudogene. The CDR3 runs to 16 residues. CDR3 sequence (DNA): TGCACCAGCAGAAGCTCGGGTTTGTGCGAAACCTATGGCTACACCTTC. As protein: CTSRSSGLCETYGYTF.

The rearrangement uses TRBV9 and TRBJ1-1, with D possibly being TRBD1 (5 bases). This CDR3 has 14 amino acids. Germline lookup yields CDR1 SGDLS and CDR2 YYNGEE. Trimming shortened V by 3 bases and J by 5 bases, and 14 bases separated the two germline ends. The CDR3 nucleotides are TGTGCCAGCAGCGCCCTTTTTGAGGGGACTGAAGCTTTCTTT. Amino acids: CASSALFEGTEAFF. Using reference TRBV9 and TRBJ1-1 for the parts outside the CDR3, the full variable domain is DSGVTQTPKHLITATGQRVTLRCSPRSGDLSVYWYQQSLDQGLQFLIQYYNGEERAKGNILERFSAQQFPDLHSELNLSSLELGDSALYFCASSALFEGTEAFFGQGTRLTVV.

J is TRBJ1-4 and V is TRBV6-1; TRBD1 might be the D (5 bases). Germline loops: CDR1 MNHNS, CDR2 SASEGT. Between the trimmed V and J ends, which lost 1 base and 8 bases, there was a span of 14 bases. This CDR3 is built from 15 residues. The CDR3 DNA is TGTGCCAGCAGTGAAGGAAGACCAGGGCAAGAAAAACTGTTTTTT. It specifies CASSEGRPGQEKLFF.

This chain links TRBV30 with TRBJ2-2, with no clear D. Germline CDR1 reads GTSNPN; CDR2 reads SVGIG (reference sequence). This CDR3 contains 13 residues. The V and J ends lost 2 bases and 6 bases respectively, with 10 bases between them. The CDR3 loop is CAWSKTYSGELFF. The CDR3 DNA follows: TGTGCCTGGAGTAAAACGTATTCCGGGGAGCTGTTTTTT. The full variable domain, rest sourced from reference TRBV30 and TRBJ2-2, is SQTIHQWPATLVQPVGSPLSLECTVEGTSNPNLYWYRQAAGRGLQLLFYSVGIGQISSEVPQNLSASRPQDRQFILSSKKLLLSDSGFYLCAWSKTYSGELFFGEGSRLTVL.

This clone occurred a few times. The CDR3 is CASSLRGLGSYEQYF. As DNA, the CDR3 is TGTGCCAGCTCACTTAGAGGGTTGGGCTCCTACGAGCAGTACTTC. V is TRBV18 and J is TRBJ2-7; possibly TRBD2 for D (5 bases). Per the germline V gene, CDR1 is KGHSH and CDR2 is LQKENI. V lost 4 bases, J lost 0 bases, and 13 bases lay in between. This CDR3 comprises 15 residues.

As DNA, the CDR3 is TGTGCCAGCAGCCGGGACAGATTTAACACCGGGGAGCTGTTTTTT. The encoded protein is CASSRDRFNTGELFF. The rearrangement joins TRBV2 to TRBJ2-2; 7 bases are a match to TRBD1. CDR1 SNHLY and CDR2 FYNNEI come from the germline V gene. V gave up 6 bases and J gave up 2 bases; unmatched junction bases: 6. The length of the CDR3 is 15 residues.

A few counts support this clone. This chain joins TRBV19 and TRBJ1-2, with 7 bases fitting TRBD1. With V trimmed by 1 base and J by 5 bases, 10 bases remained unmatched. CDR3 length equals 16 residues. CDR1 and CDR2 from the germline V gene are LNHDA and SQIVND (reference sequence). In nucleotides, the CDR3 is TGTGCCAGTAGTATAGGCGTAACCGGGACAGCATATGGCTACACCTTC. This encodes CASSIGVTGTAYGYTF.

The chain employs TRBV6-1 and TRBJ1-4; possible D gene TRBD1, 6 bases. CDR1 is MNHNS, CDR2 SASEGT, per germline. The ends were cut back, 1 base at V and 5 bases at J, with 14 bases in the middle. The CDR3 totals 16 residues. CDR3 in DNA: TGTGCCAGCAGTGAAGTGAGGGGGGGTTTCAATGAAAAACTGTTTTTT. Translating gives CASSEVRGGFNEKLFF.

The sample holds one count of this clone. The rearrangement joins TRBV29-1 to TRBJ1-2, with a tentative D call TRBD1 (5 bases). Trimming took 7 bases from V and 8 from J, leaving 17 bases between them. There are 12 residues in the CDR3. CDR1 and CDR2 (germline): SQVTM, ANQGSEA. CDR3 loop: CSAMDTELGYTF. The CDR3 DNA reads TGCAGCGCCATGGACACGGAGTTGGGCTACACCTTC.

The chain links TRBV6-5 to TRBJ2-4, with D uncertain. The V gene lost 6 bases and the J gene lost 2 bases, with 11 bases spanning the gap. The CDR3 covers 14 residues. Germline V lookup: CDR1 MNHEY, CDR2 SVGAGI. CDR3 nucleotides: TGTGCCAGCAGCTCGGACGGATCCAAAAACATTCAGTACTTC. Its translation: CASSSDGSKNIQYF.

The V gene is TRBV28, the J gene TRBJ2-7; 8 bases match TRBD1. Germline loops: CDR1 MDHEN, CDR2 SYDVKM. CDR3 length equals 15 residues. V lost 2 bases and J lost 2; bases outside the gene matches: 5. The CDR3 loop is CASSLNRGNPYEQYF. The CDR3 DNA follows: TGTGCCAGCAGTTTAAACAGGGGGAACCCCTACGAGCAGTACTTC.

The rearrangement uses TRBV4-1 and TRBJ2-5; TRBD1 might be the D (5 bases). The CDR3 has 13 residues. Per germline, CDR1 MGHRA and CDR2 YSYEKL. V lost 0 bases and J lost 5, with 7 bases in between. CDR3 sequence reads: CASSQEWGETQYF. CDR3 DNA: TGCGCCAGCAGCCAAGAATGGGGCGAGACCCAGTACTTC.

The rearrangement joins TRBV30 to TRBJ1-1; D uncertain. CDR3 length equals 12 residues. Germline values: CDR1 GTSNPN, CDR2 SVGIG (reference sequence). V lost 5 bases and J lost 3, with 10 bases in between. The CDR3 region is CAWGPFDTEAFF. CDR3 nucleotides: TGTGCCTGGGGGCCCTTTGACACTGAAGCTTTCTTT. The full variable domain, its missing parts supplied by reference TRBV30 and TRBJ1-1, is SQTIHQWPATLVQPVGSPLSLECTVEGTSNPNLYWYRQAAGRGLQLLFYSVGIGQISSEVPQNLSASRPQDRQFILSSKKLLLSDSGFYLCAWGPFDTEAFFGQGTRLTVV.

This clone was picked up a small number of times. This chain links TRBV27 with TRBJ1-6; D not resolved. Germline lookup yields CDR1 MNHEY and CDR2 SMNVEV (reference sequence). This CDR3 spans 14 amino acids. The V end lost 6 bases, the J end lost 5 bases, and 11 bases lay between the germline ends. The CDR3 sequence: CASRRNLNNSPLHF. The CDR3 bases are TGTGCCAGCAGGCGCAACCTCAATAATTCACCCCTCCACTTT.

In this sample, this clone turned up a few times. The gene calls are TRBV30 and TRBJ2-5, with 12 bases identical to TRBD1. Germline assignment: CDR1 GTSNPN and CDR2 SVGIG (reference sequence). This CDR3 contains 16 residues. Germline trimming cut 2 bases from V and 4 bases from J; bases unmatched to any gene: 8. The DNA of the CDR3 is TGTGCCTGGAGTATTAGGGGACAGGGGGCCGGAGAGACCCAGTACTTC. As protein: CAWSIRGQGAGETQYF.

The V gene is TRBV4-1, the J gene TRBJ1-1, with D possibly matching TRBD1 (6 bases). The CDR3 has 14 residues. V was cut by 0 bases and J by 5 bases, with 10 bases left in between. Per germline, CDR1 MGHRA and CDR2 YSYEKL. In nucleotides, the CDR3 is TGCGCCAGCAGCCAAGATCGGGGGCCTACTGAAGCTTTCTTT. Translation gives CASSQDRGPTEAFF.

The chain links TRBV7-6 to TRBJ2-3; TRBD2 matches 8 bases. This CDR3 spans 16 amino acids. Germline assignment: CDR1 SGHVS and CDR2 FNYEAQ. The V and J ends lost 3 bases and 4 bases, in that order; junction bases with no gene match: 9. Here the CDR3 DNA reads TGTGCCAGCAGCTTCCCCAGTGACGGGGGGGCAGATACGCAGTATTTT. This gives the protein CASSFPSDGGADTQYF.

The V call is TRBV11-1, the J call TRBJ2-7; no clear D gene. The CDR3 is 14 residues long. Germline CDR1 reads SGHAT; CDR2 reads FQDESV (reference sequence). Trimming shortened V by 0 bases and J by 7 bases, and 13 bases separated the two germline ends. The CDR3: CASSLAVTVEEQYF. CDR3 coding DNA: TGTGCCAGCAGCTTAGCGGTCACAGTAGAAGAGCAGTACTTC.

V usage is TRBV30 and J usage is TRBJ2-7, with TRBD2 as a possible D gene (7 bases). Looked up from germline, CDR1 is GTSNPN and CDR2 is SVGIG (reference sequence). V lost 3 bases, J lost 5 bases, and 14 bases lay in between. There are 13 residues in the CDR3. The CDR3 region has the DNA TGTGCCTGGAGGGGGGGGAGGGGGAACGAGCAGTACTTC. Its translation: CAWRGGRGNEQYF.

The rearrangement uses TRBV13 and TRBJ1-2; D unclear. V shed 0 bases and J shed 4 bases, with 3 bases lying between them. There are 12 residues in the CDR3. Looked up from germline, CDR1 is PRHDT and CDR2 is FYEKMQ (reference sequence). CDR3 coding DNA: TGTGCCAGCAGCTTAGGTGGCTATGGCTACACCTTC. It codes for CASSLGGYGYTF.

The chain recombines TRBV6-6 with TRBJ1-3, with 7 bases fitting TRBD1. Germline V gene data show CDR1 as MNHNY and CDR2 as SVGAGI (reference sequence). J was trimmed by 0 bases and V by 2 bases; bases with no gene match: 1. This CDR3 is built from 15 residues. This chain's CDR3 is CASSYTGDSGNTIYF. The CDR3 DNA sequence: TGTGCCAGCAGTTACACAGGGGACTCTGGAAACACCATATATTTT.